The 6 T cell receptor beta chains in this list originate from one sample, sequenced in a study of PD-1 blockade in classical Hodgkin lymphoma. Using immunoSEQ multiplex PCR, the repertoire was profiled, and TCRdb retains in-frame clones only, with some absent. The sample consists of tens of thousands of clones, around 78% of them appearing once. Brentuximab vedotin exposure varied among the patients, all of whom had relapsed after autologous stem cell transplantation. Material: peripheral blood mononuclear cells (PBMCs), obtained before the second cycle of nivolumab. These receptors all come from a human donor with classical Hodgkin lymphoma.

Turning to this clone: Additional DNA sequences in this sample encode the identical CDR3. The chain carries TRBV19 and TRBJ2-7; maybe TRBD1 (5 bases). V dropped 3 bases and J dropped 2 bases, with 8 bases sitting between them. CDR1 LNHDA and CDR2 SQIVND come from the germline V gene (reference sequence). The CDR3 covers 13 residues. CDR3 residues: CASSISRAYEQYF. The CDR3, as DNA: TGTGCCAGTAGTATTTCCAGGGCCTACGAGCAGTACTTC.

The count of this clone is one. The rearrangement joins TRBV7-8 to TRBJ2-7; no reliable D call. Germline V lookup: CDR1 SGHVS, CDR2 FQNEAQ. The CDR3 consists of 12 residues. Trimming cost V 5 bases and J 3 bases, with 8 bases left between them. The CDR3 here is CASSTMIYEQYF. The CDR3 DNA is TGTGCCAGCAGCACAATGATCTACGAGCAGTACTTC.

A single count supports this clone. This chain connects TRBV7-2 to TRBJ1-2, with D perhaps TRBD1 (5 bases). Germline loops: CDR1 SGHTA, CDR2 FQGNSA. Trimming removed 1 base at V and 2 bases at J, with 20 bases between. The CDR3 sequence is 18 residues long. The CDR3 bases are TGTGCCAGCAGCTTAGGTCCACGGTCAGGGCGTTCCAACTATGGCTACACCTTC. Encoded protein: CASSLGPRSGRSNYGYTF.

This chain uses TRBV6-6 with TRBJ2-5, with TRBD1 matching 10 bases. The tail of the sequence fits TRBJ2-7 better, so the J call may be wrong. Germline V gene sequence: CDR1 MNHNY, CDR2 SVGAGI (reference sequence). This CDR3 is 14 amino acids long. The CDR3 DNA is TGTGCCAGCTCTCCGGACAGGGGGGTCTACGAGCAGTACTTC. Protein product: CASSPDRGVYEQYF.

This clone occurred a few times. This chain uses TRBV18 with TRBJ2-1, with D unresolved. Trimming pared 1 base from V and 9 bases from J, leaving 13 bases between. CDR1 is KGHSH and CDR2 is LQKENI in the germline V gene. The CDR3 has 14 residues. The CDR3 nucleotides are TGTGCCAGCTCACCACTTGACACCCTTGGTGAGCAGTTCTTC. This translates into CASSPLDTLGEQFF.

The V call is TRBV6-1, the J call TRBJ2-4, with 8 bases aligning to TRBD1. This CDR3 spans 15 amino acids. The germline gives CDR1 MNHNS, CDR2 SASEGT. V lost 6 bases and J lost 1; bases outside the gene matches: 5. The CDR3 sequence is CASRIQGGAKNIQYF. In DNA form, the CDR3 reads TGTGCCAGCAGGATACAGGGGGGCGCCAAAAACATTCAGTACTTC.